The T cell receptor (beta chain) under discussion was sequenced for a study of shared clonotypes between healthy human individuals. For sorted subsets, approximately 180 ng DNA per replicate equaled 30,000 or so T cell genomes. Profiling relied on immunoSEQ multiplex PCR, and the TCRdb table lists in-frame clones only, not all of them. The data contain roughly 530,000 clones, roughly 95% of them singletons. With respect to this clone: Antigen specificity is unknown.

Study-wide results and limits: When compared with the clonotypes that were shared by all four sorted-subset donors, the non-shared clonotypes turned out to have lower generation probabilities.

CDR1 is SGHRS and CDR2 is YFSETQ in the germline V gene. The CDR3 is made up of 15 amino acids. This receptor was taken from a woman in her 30s in good health. The chain combines TRBV5-1 with TRBJ2-5, with 14 positions matching TRBD2. With the DNA end fitting TRBJ2-7 better, the J assignment may be wrong. The specimen sequenced was naive CD4+ T cells sorted from blood. The subset denotes: CD45RA+ positively selected. The CDR3 DNA sequence: TGCGCCAGCAGCATCGGGACTAGCGGGAGTCCCGAGCAGTACTTC. This encodes CASSIGTSGSPEQYF.